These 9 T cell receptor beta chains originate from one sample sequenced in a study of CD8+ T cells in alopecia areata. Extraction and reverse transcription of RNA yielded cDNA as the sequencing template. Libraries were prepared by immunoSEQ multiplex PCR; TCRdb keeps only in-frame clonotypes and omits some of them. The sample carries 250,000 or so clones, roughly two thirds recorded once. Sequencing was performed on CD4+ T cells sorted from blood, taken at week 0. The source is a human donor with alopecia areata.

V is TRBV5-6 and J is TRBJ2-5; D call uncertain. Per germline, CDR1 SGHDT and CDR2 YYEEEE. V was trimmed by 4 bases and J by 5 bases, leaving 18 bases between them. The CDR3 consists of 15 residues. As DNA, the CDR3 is TGTGCCAGCAGCAGTCACATGGGGAATGGGGAGACCCAGTACTTC. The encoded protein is CASSSHMGNGETQYF.

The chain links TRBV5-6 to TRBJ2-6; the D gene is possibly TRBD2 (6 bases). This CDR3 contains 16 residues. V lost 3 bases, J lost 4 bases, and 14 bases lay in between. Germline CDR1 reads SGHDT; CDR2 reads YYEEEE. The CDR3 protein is CASSSEGRSGANVLTF. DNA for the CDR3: TGTGCCAGCAGCTCGGAGGGCAGGTCCGGGGCCAACGTCCTGACTTTC.

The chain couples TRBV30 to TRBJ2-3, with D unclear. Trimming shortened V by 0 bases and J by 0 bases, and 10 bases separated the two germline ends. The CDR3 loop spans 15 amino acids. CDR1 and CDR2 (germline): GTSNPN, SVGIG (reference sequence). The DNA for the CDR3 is TGTGCCTGGAGTGTACTCTTACTTAGCACAGATACGCAGTATTTT. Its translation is CAWSVLLLSTDTQYF.

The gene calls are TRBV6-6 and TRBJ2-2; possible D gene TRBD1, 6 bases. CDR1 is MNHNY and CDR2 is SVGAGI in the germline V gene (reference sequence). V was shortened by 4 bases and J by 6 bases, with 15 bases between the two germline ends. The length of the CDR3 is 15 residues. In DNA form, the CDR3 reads TGTGCCAGCAGTTTCTCTTTGGGGGCGGCCGGGGAGCTGTTTTTT. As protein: CASSFSLGAAGELFF.

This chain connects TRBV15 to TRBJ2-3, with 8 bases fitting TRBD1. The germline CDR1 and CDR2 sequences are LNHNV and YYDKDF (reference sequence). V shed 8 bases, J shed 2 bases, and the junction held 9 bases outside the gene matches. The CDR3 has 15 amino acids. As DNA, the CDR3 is TGTGCCACCGCGGTGACAGGGGCCTCCACAGATACGCAGTATTTT. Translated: CATAVTGASTDTQYF.

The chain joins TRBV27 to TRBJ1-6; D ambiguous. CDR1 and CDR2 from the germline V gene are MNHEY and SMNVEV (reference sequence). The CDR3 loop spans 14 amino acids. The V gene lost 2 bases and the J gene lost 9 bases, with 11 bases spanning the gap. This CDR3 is CASSLGGAGSPLHF. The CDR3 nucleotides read TGTGCCAGCAGTTTAGGAGGAGCAGGTTCACCCCTCCACTTT.

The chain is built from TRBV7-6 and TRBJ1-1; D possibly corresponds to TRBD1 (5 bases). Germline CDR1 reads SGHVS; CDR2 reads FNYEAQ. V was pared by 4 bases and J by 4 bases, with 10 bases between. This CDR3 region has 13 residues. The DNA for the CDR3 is TGTGCCAGCAGCTCACAGGAGGGCACTGAAGCTTTCTTT. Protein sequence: CASSSQEGTEAFF.

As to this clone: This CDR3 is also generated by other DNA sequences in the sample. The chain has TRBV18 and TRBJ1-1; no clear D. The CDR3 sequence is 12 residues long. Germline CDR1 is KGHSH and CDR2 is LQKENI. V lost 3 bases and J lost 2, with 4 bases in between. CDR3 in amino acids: CASSPDNTEAFF. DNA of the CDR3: TGTGCCAGCTCACCGGACAACACTGAAGCTTTCTTT.

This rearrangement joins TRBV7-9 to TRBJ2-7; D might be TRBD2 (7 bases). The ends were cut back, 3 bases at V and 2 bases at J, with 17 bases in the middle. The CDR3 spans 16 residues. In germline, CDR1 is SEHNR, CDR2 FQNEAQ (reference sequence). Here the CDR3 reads CASSFPPGGTTYEQYF. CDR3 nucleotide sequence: TGTGCCAGCAGCTTTCCCCCGGGGGGCACGACCTACGAGCAGTACTTC.